Here is one TCR beta chain with its context. The sample originates from a study of blood T cell repertoires in COVID-19. The overall study: Sites in the United States, Italy and Spain provided acute and convalescent COVID-19 samples.

Trimming cost V 11 bases and J 7 bases, with 20 bases left between them. Germline-derived CDR1 and CDR2 are ENHRY and SYGVKD. This CDR3 comprises 13 residues. The method was immunoSEQ multiplex PCR; TCRdb's version includes in-frame clones alone and lacks a portion of them. In the table there are 430,000 or so clones, approximately 90% of which are singletons. The specimen was PBMCs or T cells enriched from blood (not recorded which). The J gene is TRBJ1-2, the V gene TRBV10-3, with D tentatively TRBD1 (5 bases). The receptor was derived from a woman between 40 and 55 years old who had recovered from COVID-19. This CDR3 reads CAANSRDLGGYTF. The CDR3 coding sequence is TGTGCCGCTAATTCGCGGGACTTAGGTGGCTACACCTTC.